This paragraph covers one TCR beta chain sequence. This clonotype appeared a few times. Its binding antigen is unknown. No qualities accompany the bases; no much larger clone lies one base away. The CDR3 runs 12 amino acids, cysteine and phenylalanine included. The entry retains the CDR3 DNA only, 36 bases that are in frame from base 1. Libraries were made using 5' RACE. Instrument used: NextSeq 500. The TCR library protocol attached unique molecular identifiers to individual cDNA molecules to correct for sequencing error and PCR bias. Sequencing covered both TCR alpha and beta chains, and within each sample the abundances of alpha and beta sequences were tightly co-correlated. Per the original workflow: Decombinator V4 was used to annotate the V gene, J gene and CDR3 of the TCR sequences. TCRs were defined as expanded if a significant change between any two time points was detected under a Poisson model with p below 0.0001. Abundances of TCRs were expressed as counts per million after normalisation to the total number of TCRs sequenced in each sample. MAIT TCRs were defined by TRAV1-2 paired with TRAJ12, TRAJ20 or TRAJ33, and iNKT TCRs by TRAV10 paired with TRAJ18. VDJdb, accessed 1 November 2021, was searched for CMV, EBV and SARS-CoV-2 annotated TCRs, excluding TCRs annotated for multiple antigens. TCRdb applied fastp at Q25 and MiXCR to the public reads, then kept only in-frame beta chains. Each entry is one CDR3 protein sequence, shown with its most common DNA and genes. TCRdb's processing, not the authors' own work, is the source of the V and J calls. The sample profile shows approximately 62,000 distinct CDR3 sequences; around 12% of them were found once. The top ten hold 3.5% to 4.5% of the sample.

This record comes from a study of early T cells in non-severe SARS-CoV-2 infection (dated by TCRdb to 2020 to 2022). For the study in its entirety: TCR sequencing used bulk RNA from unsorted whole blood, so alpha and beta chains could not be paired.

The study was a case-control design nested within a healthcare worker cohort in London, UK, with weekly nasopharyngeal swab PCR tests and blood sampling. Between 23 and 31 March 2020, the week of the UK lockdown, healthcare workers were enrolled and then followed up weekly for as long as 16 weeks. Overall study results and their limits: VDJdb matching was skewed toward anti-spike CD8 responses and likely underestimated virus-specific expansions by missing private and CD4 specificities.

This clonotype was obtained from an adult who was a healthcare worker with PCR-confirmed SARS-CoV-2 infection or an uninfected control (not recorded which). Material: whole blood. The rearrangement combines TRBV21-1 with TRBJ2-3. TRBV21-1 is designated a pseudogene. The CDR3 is CASSKVSDTRYF. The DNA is TGTGCCAGCAGCAAAGTCTCAGATACGCGGTATTTT.